This T cell receptor (beta chain) was sequenced for a study of T cell responses to AZD1222 COVID-19 vaccine. The CDR3 sequence is 13 residues long. Trimming took 7 bases from V and 4 from J, leaving 13 bases between them. Germline lookup yields CDR1 MNHEY and CDR2 SMNVEV (reference sequence). Some clones are missing from TCRdb's copy, which holds only in-frame ones; the method was immunoSEQ multiplex PCR. Found here are about 70,000 clones, 85% of them singletons; the top ten hold around 20%. Findings and caveats of the study: Regions 160-218 and 743-854 dominated among vaccine-associated CD4 TCRs spanning spike. There were mostly white British donors and more females than males, and clonal diversity was possibly underestimated. Recipients of AZD1222 seropositive at baseline numbered only 5 or 6.

A note on this clone: Its antigen is not known.

The material was peripheral blood, obtained on day 0 of AZD1222 vaccination. This sequence was found in an adult in good health. The chain joins TRBV27 to TRBJ1-2, with D perhaps matching TRBD1 (5 bases). The CDR3 loop reads CASTRGAGYGYTF. The CDR3 DNA is TGTGCCAGCACCCGGGGCGCAGGCTATGGCTACACCTTC.